This T cell receptor beta chain was observed in a study of cytomegalovirus exposure and HLA in healthy donors. Study background: Roughly 80 million unique TCRs from HLA-typed donors made up an early data release. Study-level points and caveats: Later analysis identified a missense DCLRE1C variant that was linked to TCR beta V- and J-gene trimming. Reports indicated that the classifier achieved high specificity and sensitivity in diagnosing cytomegalovirus status.

This CDR3 is 16 amino acids long. Concerning this clone itself: Its specificity is unknown.

Vbeta (60) and Jbeta (13) primers were used in the PCR. Profiled with immunoSEQ multiplex PCR; TCRdb holds only in-frame clones, not every one. The sample records some 110,000 clones, around 72% being singletons. The sample comprised PBMCs. The receptor was derived from a male donor in good health and CMV-seronegative. The chain recombines TRBV1 with TRBJ2-2; the table's D call TRBD2 went unverified against the DNA. TRBV1 constitutes a pseudogene. This chain's CDR3 is CTSSQPIGPNTGELFF. For the CDR3, the DNA is TGCACCAGCAGCCAGCCTATCGGTCCGAACACCGGGGAGCTGTTTTTT.